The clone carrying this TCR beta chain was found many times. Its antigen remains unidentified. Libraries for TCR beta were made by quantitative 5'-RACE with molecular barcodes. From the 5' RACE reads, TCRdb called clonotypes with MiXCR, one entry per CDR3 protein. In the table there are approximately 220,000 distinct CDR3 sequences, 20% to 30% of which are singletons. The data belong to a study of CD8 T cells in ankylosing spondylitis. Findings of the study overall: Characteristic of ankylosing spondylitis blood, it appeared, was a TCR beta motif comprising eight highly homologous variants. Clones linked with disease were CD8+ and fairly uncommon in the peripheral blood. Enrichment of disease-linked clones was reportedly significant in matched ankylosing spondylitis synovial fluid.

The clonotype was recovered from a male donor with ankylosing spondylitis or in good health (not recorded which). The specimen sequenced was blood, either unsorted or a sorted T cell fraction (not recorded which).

The CDR3 coding sequence is TGTGCCAGCAGCCAAGTAACTATTACTAGCTACAATGAGCAGTTCTTC. Amino acids: CASSQVTITSYNEQFF. The V and J genes are TRBV4-2 and TRBJ2-1; D may be TRBD2 (5 bases). This CDR3 region has 16 residues. The V and J ends lost 1 base and 3 bases respectively, with 13 bases between them. Germline CDR1 and CDR2: LGHNA and YNFKEQ.